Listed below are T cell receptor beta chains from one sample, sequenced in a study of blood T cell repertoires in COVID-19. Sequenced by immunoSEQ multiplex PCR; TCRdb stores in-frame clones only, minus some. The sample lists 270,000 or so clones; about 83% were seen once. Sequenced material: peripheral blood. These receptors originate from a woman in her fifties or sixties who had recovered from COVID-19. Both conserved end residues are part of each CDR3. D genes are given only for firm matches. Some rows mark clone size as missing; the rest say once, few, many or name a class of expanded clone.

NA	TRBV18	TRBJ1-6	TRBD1	CASSPPTGGSYNSPLHF	TGTGCCAGCTCACCCCCGACAGGGGGATCCTATAATTCACCCCTCCACTTT
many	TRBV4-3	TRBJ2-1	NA	CASSQGQGDYNEQFF	TGCGCCAGCAGCCAGGGGCAGGGCGACTACAATGAGCAGTTCTTC
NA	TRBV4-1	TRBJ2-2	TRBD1	CASSARDRYTGELFF	TGCGCCAGCAGCGCACGGGACAGGTACACCGGGGAGCTGTTTTTT
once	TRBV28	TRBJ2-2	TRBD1	CASTSPGQGTGELFF	TGTGCCAGCACCTCTCCGGGACAGGGCACCGGGGAGCTGTTTTTT
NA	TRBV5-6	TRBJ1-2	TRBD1	CASSLGTGQGNYGYTF	TGTGCCAGCAGCTTAGGAACAGGACAGGGTAACTATGGCTACACCTTC
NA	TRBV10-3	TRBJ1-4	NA	CAISEPGAGEKLFF	TGTGCCATCAGTGAGCCAGGGGCGGGTGAAAAACTGTTTTTT
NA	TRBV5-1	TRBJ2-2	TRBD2	CASSLAGGSGELFF	TGCGCCAGCAGTCTAGCGGGAGGTTCCGGGGAGCTGTTTTTT
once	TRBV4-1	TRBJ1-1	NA	CASSQDTPRENTEAFF	TGCGCCAGCAGCCAGGATACTCCCAGGGAGAACACTGAAGCTTTCTTT
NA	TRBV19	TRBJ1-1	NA	CASSIGRIYTEAFF	TGTGCCAGTAGTATAGGGAGGATTTACACTGAAGCTTTCTTT
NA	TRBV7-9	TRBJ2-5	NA	CASGVMGAETQYF	TGTGCCAGCGGAGTAATGGGAGCTGAGACCCAGTACTTC
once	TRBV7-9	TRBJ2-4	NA	CASGLGGAKNIQYF	TGTGCCAGCGGACTTGGAGGGGCCAAAAACATTCAGTACTTC
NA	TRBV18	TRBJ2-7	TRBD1	CASSPAGAGGDEQYF	TGTGCCAGCTCACCGGCCGGGGCAGGGGGCGACGAGCAGTACTTC
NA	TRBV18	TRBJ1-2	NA	CASSLWDTLTTENYGYTF	TGTGCCAGCTCACTATGGGACACACTGACGACTGAAAACTATGGCTACACCTTC
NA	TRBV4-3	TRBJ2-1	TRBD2	CASSHPIGAGAHNEQFF	TGCGCCAGCAGCCATCCAATAGGAGCGGGGGCCCACAATGAGCAGTTCTTC
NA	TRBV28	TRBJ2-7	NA	CASRNTYEQYF	TGTGCCAGCAGGAACACCTACGAGCAGTACTTC
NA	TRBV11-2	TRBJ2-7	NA	CASSSQSYEQYF	TGTGCCAGCAGCTCACAGTCCTACGAGCAGTACTTC
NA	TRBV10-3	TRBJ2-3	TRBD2	CAISETASGDTDTQYF	TGTGCCATCAGTGAGACGGCTAGCGGTGATACAGATACGCAGTATTTT
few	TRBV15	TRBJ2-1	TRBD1	CATSRRQGGSYNEQFF	TGTGCCACCAGCAGAAGACAGGGGGGCTCCTACAATGAGCAGTTCTTC
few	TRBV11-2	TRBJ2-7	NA	CASSLEPTRGWEYF	TGTGCCAGCAGCTTAGAACCTACAAGGGGATGGGAGTACTTC
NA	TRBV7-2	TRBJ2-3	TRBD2	CASSLRAGGWDTQYF	TGTGCCAGCAGCTTACGGGCGGGAGGTTGGGATACGCAGTATTTT
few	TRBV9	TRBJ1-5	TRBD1	CASSATGGGSQPQHF	TGTGCCAGCAGCGCAACAGGGGGCGGGAGTCAGCCCCAGCATTTT
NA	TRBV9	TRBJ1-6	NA	CASSVQGSSYNSPLHF	TGTGCCAGCAGCGTACAGGGTAGCTCCTATAATTCACCCCTCCACTTT
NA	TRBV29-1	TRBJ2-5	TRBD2	CSVAPSGVRETQYF	TGCAGCGTCGCACCTAGCGGGGTGAGGGAGACCCAGTACTTC
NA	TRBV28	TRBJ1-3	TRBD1	CARGYRGRVGNTIYF	TGTGCCAGGGGATACAGGGGAAGAGTGGGAAACACCATATATTTT
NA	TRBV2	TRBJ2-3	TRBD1	CAQRGTGVIDTQYF	TGTGCCCAGAGGGGGACAGGGGTCATAGATACGCAGTATTTT
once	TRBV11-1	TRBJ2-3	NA	CASSTGTDTQYF	TGTGCCAGCAGCACTGGCACAGATACGCAGTATTTT
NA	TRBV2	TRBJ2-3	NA	CASSSQIGPDTQYF	TGTGCCAGCAGTTCCCAAATTGGCCCAGATACGCAGTATTTT
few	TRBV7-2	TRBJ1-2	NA	CASSPGSGGGIGYTF	TGTGCCAGCAGCCCCGGGTCGGGGGGTGGGATTGGCTACACCTTC
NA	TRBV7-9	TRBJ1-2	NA	CASSLELGANYGYTF	TGTGCCAGCAGCTTAGAACTGGGAGCTAACTATGGCTACACCTTC